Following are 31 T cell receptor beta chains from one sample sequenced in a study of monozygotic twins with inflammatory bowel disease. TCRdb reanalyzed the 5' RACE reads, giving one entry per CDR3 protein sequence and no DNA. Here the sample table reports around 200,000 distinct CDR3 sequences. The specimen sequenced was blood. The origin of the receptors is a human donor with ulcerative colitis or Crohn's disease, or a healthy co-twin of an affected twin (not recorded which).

CDR3 protein: CASRPGDRAGYTF. The rearrangement uses TRBV12-3 or TRBV12-4 and TRBJ1-2; the TCRdb D gene call, TRBD1, has no DNA to confirm it. This CDR3 comprises 13 residues.

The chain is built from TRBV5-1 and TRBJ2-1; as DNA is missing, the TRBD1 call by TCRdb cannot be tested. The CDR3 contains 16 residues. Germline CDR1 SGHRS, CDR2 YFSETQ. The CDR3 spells CASSLVPGGFYNEQFF.

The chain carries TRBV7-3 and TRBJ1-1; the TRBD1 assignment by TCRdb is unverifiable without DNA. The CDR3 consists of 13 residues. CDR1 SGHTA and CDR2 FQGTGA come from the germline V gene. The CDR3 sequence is CATGHAVDTEAFF. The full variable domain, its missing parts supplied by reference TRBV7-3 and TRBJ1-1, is GAGVSQTPSNKVTEKGKYVELRCDPISGHTALYWYRQSLGQGPEFLIYFQGTGAADDSGLPNDRFFAVRPEGSVSTLKIQRTERGDSAVYLCATGHAVDTEAFFGQGTRLTVV.

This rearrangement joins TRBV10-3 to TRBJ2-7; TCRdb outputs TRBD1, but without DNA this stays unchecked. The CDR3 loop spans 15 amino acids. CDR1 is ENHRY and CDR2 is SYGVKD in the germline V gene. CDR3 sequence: CAIRGDSSYSYEQYF.

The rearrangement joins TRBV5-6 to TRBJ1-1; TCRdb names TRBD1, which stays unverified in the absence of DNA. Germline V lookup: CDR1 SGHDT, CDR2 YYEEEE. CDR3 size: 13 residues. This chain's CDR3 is CASSWGGATEAFF.

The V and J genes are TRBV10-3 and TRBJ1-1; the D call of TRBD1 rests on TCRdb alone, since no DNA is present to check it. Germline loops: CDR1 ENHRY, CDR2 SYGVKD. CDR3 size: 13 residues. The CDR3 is CAISGMGHTEAFF.

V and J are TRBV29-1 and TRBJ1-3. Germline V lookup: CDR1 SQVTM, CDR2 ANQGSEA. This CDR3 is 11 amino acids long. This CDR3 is CSVAYGNTIYF.

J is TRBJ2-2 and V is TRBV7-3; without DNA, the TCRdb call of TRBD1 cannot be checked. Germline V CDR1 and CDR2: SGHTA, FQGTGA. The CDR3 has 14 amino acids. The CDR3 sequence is CASTRGSGTGELFF.

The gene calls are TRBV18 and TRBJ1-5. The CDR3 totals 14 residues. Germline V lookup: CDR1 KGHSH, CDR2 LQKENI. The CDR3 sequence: CASSPLGVRQPQHF.

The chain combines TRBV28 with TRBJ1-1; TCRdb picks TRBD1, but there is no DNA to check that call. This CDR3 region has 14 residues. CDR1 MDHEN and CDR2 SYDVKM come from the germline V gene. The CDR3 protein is CASSSGQLRAEAFF.

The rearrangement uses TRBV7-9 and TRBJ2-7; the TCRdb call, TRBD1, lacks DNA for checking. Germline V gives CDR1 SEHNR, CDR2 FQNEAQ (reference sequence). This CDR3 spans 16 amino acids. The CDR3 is CASSFPRTDGVGEQYF. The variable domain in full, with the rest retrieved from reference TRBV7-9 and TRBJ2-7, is DTGVSQNPRHKITKRGQNVTFRCDPISEHNRLYWYRQTLGQGPEFLTYFQNEAQLEKSRLLSDRFSAERPKGSFSTLEIQRTEQGDSAMYLCASSFPRTDGVGEQYFGPGTRLTVT.

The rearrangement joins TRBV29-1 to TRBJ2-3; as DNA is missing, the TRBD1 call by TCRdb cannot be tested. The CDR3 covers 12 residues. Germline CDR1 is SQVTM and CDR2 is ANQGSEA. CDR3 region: CSVEGREDTQYF.

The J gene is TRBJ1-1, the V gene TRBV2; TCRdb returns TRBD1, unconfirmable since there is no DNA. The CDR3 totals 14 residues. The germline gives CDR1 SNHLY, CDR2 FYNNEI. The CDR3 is CASRVVGGNTEAFF.

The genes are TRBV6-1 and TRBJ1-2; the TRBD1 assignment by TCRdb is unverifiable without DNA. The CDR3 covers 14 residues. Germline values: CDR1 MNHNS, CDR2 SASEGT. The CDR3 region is CASRGQTYPYGYTF.

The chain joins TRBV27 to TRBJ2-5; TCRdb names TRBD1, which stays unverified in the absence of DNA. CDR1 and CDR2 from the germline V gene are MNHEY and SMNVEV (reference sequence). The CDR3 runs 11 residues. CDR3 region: CASQGGETQYF.

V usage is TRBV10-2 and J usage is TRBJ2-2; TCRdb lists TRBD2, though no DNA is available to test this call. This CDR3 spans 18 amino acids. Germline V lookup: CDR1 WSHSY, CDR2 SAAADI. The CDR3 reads CASIEGGSGATNTGELFF.

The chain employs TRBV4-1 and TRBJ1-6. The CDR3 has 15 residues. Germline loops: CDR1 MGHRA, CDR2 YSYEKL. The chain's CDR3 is CASSQGDLHNSPLHF.

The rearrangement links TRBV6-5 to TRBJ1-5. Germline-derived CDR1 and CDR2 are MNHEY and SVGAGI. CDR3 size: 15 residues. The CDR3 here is CASSSTDGRVQPQHF.

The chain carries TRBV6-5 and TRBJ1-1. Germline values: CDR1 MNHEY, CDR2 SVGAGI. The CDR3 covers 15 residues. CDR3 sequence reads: CASSYLGRLNTEAFF.

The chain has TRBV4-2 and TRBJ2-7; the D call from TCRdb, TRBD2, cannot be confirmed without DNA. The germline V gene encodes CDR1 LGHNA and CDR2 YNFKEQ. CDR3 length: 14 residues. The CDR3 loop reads CASSQQRGAYEQYF.

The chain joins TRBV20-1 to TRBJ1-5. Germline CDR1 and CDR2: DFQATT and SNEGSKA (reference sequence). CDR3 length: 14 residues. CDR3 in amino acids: CSARERFSNQPQHF.

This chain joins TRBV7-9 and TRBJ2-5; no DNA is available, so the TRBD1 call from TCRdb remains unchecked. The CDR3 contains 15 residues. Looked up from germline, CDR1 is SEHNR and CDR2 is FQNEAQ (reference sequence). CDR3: CASSLGRQGKETQYF.

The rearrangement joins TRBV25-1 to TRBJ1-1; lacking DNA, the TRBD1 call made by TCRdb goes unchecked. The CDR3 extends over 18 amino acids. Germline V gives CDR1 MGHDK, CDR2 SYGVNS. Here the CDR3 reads CASSEYFRDRGRYTEAFF.

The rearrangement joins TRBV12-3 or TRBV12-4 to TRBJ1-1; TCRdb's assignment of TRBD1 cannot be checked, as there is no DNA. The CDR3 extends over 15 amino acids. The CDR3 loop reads CASSVKTGPNTEAFF.

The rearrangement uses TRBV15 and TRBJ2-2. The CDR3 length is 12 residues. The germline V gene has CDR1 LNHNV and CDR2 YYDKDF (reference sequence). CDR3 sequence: CATRQGDGELFF.

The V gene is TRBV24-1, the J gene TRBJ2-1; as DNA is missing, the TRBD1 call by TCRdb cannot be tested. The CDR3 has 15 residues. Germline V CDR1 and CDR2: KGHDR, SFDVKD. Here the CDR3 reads CATSEIGTAYNEQFF.

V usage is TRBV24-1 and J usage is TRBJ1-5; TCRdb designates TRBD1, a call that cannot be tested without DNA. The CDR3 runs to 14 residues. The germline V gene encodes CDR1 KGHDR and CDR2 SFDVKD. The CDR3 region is CATSDSVMTGAQHF.

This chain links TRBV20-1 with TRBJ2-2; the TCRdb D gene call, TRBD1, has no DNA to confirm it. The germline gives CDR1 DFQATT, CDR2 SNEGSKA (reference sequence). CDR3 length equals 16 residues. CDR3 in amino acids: CSARDPTGTATGELFF.

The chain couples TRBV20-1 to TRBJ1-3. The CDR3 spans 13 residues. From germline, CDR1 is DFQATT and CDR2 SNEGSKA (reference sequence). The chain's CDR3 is CACGSSSGNTIYF.

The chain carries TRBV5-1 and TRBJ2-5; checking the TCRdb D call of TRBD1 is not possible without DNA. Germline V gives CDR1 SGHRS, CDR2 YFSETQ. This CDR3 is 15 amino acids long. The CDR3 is CASSLRDRGRETQYF. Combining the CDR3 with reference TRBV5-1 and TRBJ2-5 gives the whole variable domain KAGVTQTPRYLIKTRGQQVTLSCSPISGHRSVSWYQQTPGQGLQFLFEYFSETQRNKGNFPGRFSGRQFSNSRSEMNVSTLELGDSALYLCASSLRDRGRETQYFGPGTRLLVL.

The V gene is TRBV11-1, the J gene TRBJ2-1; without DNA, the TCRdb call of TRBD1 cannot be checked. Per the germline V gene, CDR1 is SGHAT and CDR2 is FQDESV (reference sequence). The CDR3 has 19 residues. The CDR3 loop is CASSSDILRDNPSYNEQFF.